A single T cell receptor (beta chain) is shown here with its context. What it binds is not known. TCRdb's table, derived via immunoSEQ multiplex PCR, lists solely in-frame clones and lacks some. This sample carries under 200,000 clones, about 90% of them seen once, and the ten largest clones take roughly 5.8%. This record comes from a study of cytomegalovirus exposure and HLA in healthy donors. The overall study: Per a later analysis, the roughly 690 first-cohort and over 90 validation repertoires shared one platform. Notes on the study in general: It was reported that the classifier diagnosed cytomegalovirus status with high specificity and sensitivity in both the original and validation cohorts. Cytomegalovirus association was listed for about 180 TCR beta chains. In vitro assays verified that three CMV-associated chains recognized CMV antigens specifically.

This CDR3 spans 14 amino acids. V was trimmed by 5 bases and J by 3 bases, leaving 14 bases between them. Looked up from germline, CDR1 is SGHNT and CDR2 is YENEEA. This chain connects TRBV11-3 to TRBJ2-7; perhaps D is TRBD1 or TRBD2 (6 bases each). Specimen: PBMCs. The receptor was isolated from a young woman in good health and CMV-seronegative. In DNA form, the CDR3 reads TGTGCCAGCAGCGCCGAAGGGGGAGGCTACGAGCAGTACTTC. Residues: CASSAEGGGYEQYF.